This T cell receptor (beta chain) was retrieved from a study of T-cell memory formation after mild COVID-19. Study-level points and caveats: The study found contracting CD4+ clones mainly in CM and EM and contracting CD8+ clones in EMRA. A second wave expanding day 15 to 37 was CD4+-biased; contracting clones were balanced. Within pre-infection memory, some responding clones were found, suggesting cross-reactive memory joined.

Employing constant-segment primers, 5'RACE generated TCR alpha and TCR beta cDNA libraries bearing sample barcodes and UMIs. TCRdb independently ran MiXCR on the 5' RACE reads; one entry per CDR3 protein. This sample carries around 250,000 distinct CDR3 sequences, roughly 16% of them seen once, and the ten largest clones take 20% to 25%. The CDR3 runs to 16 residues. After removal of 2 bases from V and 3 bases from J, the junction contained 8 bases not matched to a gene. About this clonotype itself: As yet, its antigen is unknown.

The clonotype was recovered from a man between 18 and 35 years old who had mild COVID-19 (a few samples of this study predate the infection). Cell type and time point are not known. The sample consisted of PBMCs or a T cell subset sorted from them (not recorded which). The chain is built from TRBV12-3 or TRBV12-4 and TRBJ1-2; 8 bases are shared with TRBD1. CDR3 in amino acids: CASSLSRTGQDYGYTF. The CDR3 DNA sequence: TGTGCCAGCAGTTTATCGCGTACGGGACAGGACTATGGCTACACCTTC.